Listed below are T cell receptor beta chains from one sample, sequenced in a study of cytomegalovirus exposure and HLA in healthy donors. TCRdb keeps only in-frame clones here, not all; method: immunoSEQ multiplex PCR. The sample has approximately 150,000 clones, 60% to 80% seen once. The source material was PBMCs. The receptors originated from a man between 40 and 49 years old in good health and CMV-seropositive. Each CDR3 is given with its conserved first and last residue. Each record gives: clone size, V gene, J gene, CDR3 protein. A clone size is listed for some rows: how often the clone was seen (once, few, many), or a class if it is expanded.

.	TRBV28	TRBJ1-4	CASSLPTGPGEKLFF
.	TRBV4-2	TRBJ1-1	CASSPLAANTEAFF
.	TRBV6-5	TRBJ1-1	CASSYDSLNTEAFF
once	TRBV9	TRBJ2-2	CASSARGGAGTGELFF
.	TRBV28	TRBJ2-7	CASSSGQGYEQYF
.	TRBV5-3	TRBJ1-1	CARSLVGQGFPEAFF
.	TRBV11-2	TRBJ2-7	CASSLDRLSYEQYF
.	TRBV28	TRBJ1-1	CASSAETGVNTEAFF
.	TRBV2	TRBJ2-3	CASRKESTDTQYF
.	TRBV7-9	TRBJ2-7	CASSSRQAPYEQYF
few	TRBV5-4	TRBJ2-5	CASSPGQTLQETQYF
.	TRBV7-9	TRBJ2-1	CASSDTVISLHEQFF
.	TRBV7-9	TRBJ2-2	CASSSNPRLAEDTGELFF
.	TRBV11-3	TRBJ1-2	CASSSRSGEDGGYTF
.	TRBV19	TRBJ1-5	CASSIVGNNQPQHF
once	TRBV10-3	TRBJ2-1	CAISEQSSYNEQFF
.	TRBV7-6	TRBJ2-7	CASSLGQAGTALVGEQYF
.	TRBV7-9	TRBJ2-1	CASSSGGSDYNEQFF
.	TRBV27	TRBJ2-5	CASSSGLAGVMEQYF
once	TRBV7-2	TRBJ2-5	CASSGSGSETQYF
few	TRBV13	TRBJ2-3	CASSLRAGGETDTQYF
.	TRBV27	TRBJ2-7	CASGSGRVSEQYF
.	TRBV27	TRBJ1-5	CASCLGRGINQPQHF
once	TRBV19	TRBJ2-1	CASIAGEVGDNEQFF
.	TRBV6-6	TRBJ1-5	CASSYGGENQPQHF
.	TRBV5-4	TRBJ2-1	CASREDQSSYNEQFF
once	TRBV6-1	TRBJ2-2	CASSQDRAGELFF
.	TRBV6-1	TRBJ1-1	CASAGTGGYTEAFF
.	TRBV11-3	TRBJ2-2	CASSGGTGGGTGELFF
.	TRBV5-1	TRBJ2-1	CASSQGTYNEQFF
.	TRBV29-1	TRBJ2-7	CSVEAPASRFYEQYF
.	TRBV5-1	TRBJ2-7	CASSPSPGQGLDEQYF
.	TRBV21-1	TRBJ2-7	CASSRDFKGYEQYF
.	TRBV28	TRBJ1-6	CASSFYRGSSYNSPLHF
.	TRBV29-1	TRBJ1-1	CSARTDLNTEAFF
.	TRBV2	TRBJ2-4	CASIRNPGTGYF
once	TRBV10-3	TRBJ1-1	CATQGVGNTEAFF
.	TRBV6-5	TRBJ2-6	CASSYSTAGANGLTF
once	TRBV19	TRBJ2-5	CASSIWLAGGETQYF
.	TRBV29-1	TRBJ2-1	CSVKTGGPGEQFF
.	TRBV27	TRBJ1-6	CASSFAPVLNSPLHF
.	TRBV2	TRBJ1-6	CASSDGTGHNSPLHF
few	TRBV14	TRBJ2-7	CASSSRDRVNF
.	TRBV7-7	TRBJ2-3	CASSAGGRVASQYF
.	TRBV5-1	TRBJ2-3	CASSWGLAVSTDTQYF
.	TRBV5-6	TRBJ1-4	CASSLGQGQNEKLFF
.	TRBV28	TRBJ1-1	CASSLRGGAFF
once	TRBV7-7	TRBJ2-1	CASSLAGRHNEQFF
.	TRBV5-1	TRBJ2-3	CASSSGQTSTDTQYF